Listed here are 25 T cell receptor beta chains from one sample, sequenced in a study of blood T cell repertoires in COVID-19. Generated by immunoSEQ multiplex PCR, the TCRdb table keeps only in-frame clones and is missing some. The table has approximately 300,000 clones, roughly 90% seen once. The sequencing input was PBMCs or T cells enriched from blood (not recorded which). Source of these receptors: a woman aged 25 to 45 who had been exposed to COVID-19.

This rearrangement joins TRBV5-1 to TRBJ1-3, with 8 positions matching TRBD1. Per germline, CDR1 SGHRS and CDR2 YFSETQ. The CDR3 sequence is 17 residues long. Trimming at V came to 0 bases and at J to 2 bases, leaving 7 bases not matched to a gene. CDR3 bases: TGCGCCAGCAGCTTGGACCGACAGGGGAGAACTGGAAACACCATATATTTT. Its translation is CASSLDRQGRTGNTIYF.

The CDR3 DNA reads TGTGCCAGTAGTATAGTCGGGTATACGGTGAAGTATGGCTACACCTTC. This encodes CASSIVGYTVKYGYTF. The rearrangement joins TRBV19 to TRBJ1-2, with D unresolved. Between the trimmed V and J ends, which lost 1 base and 5 bases, there was a span of 17 bases. Germline V CDR1 and CDR2: LNHDA, SQIVND (reference sequence). This CDR3 comprises 16 residues.

The chain links TRBV6-9 to TRBJ1-1, with 12 nucleotides matching TRBD1. CDR3 length: 16 residues. V trimming: 1 base; J trimming: 8 bases; junction bases outside the gene matches: 8. Germline values: CDR1 MNHGY, CDR2 SVAAGI. The CDR3: CASSYFCRGTGGEAFF. The CDR3 nucleotides are TGTGCCAGCAGTTATTTCTGTCGGGGGACAGGGGGCGAAGCTTTCTTT.

This sequence joins TRBV6-5 and TRBJ1-1; 7 positions match TRBD1. The germline gives CDR1 MNHEY, CDR2 SVGAGI. The CDR3 runs to 11 residues. J gave up 6 bases and V 6 bases, and 1 base lay outside the gene matches. CDR3 protein: CASRTGSEAFF. The CDR3 bases are TGTGCCAGCAGGACAGGGTCTGAAGCTTTCTTT.

The chain carries TRBV5-1 and TRBJ1-2; TRBD1 agrees at 8 bases. Germline CDR1 is SGHRS and CDR2 is YFSETQ. This CDR3 has 17 residues. Trimming took 0 bases from V and 4 from J; bases not matched to a gene: 11. The CDR3 DNA sequence: TGCGCCAGCAGCTTGGGGATCAGGGGGCGCGTCGGCTATGGCTACACCTTC. Translation: CASSLGIRGRVGYGYTF.

The chain uses TRBV13 and TRBJ2-7; 7 positions agree with TRBD1. The junction had 4 bases not matched to a gene; V was cut back by 1 base and J by 4 bases. Per the germline V gene, CDR1 is PRHDT and CDR2 is FYEKMQ (reference sequence). The CDR3 covers 14 residues. CDR3 amino acids: CASSLEAGGYEQYF. CDR3 sequence (DNA): TGTGCCAGCAGCTTAGAGGCAGGGGGTTACGAGCAGTACTTC.

V usage is TRBV6-2 or TRBV6-3 and J usage is TRBJ1-5; TRBD1 is a possible D gene (5 bases). The V end was cut by 0 bases, the J end by 5 bases, with 17 bases between. CDR3 length: 17 amino acids. The V gene's germline CDR1 is MNHEY and CDR2 SVGEGT. The CDR3 protein is CASSYSRALRVDQPQHF. CDR3 nucleotides: TGTGCCAGCAGTTACTCGAGAGCCCTCAGGGTGGATCAGCCCCAGCATTTT.

The rearrangement uses TRBV5-1 and TRBJ1-2; TRBD1 is a possible D gene (6 bases). The V end lost 4 bases, the J end lost 0 bases, and 10 bases lay between the germline ends. CDR1 SGHRS and CDR2 YFSETQ come from the germline V gene. The CDR3 consists of 14 residues. The CDR3 reads CASSDGTTNYGYTF. The CDR3 bases are TGCGCCAGCAGCGACGGGACAACTAACTATGGCTACACCTTC.

The rearrangement uses TRBV24-1 and TRBJ2-3; unclear D gene. Deletions cut 0 bases from V and 8 bases from J, with 14 bases between. CDR3 size: 15 residues. Germline values: CDR1 KGHDR, CDR2 SFDVKD. The CDR3 region has the DNA TGTGCCACCAGTGATTTGTCGGAAGGAGAGGTTACGCAGTATTTT. The encoded protein is CATSDLSEGEVTQYF.

This chain links TRBV6-1 with TRBJ1-2, with D unresolved. Germline lookup yields CDR1 MNHNS and CDR2 SASEGT. This CDR3 comprises 11 residues. V lost 3 bases and J 7 bases, leaving 6 bases between the germline ends. The CDR3 sequence: CASSDAGGYTF. In nucleotides, the CDR3 is TGTGCCAGCAGTGACGCGGGTGGCTACACCTTC.

This clone was seen many times. The chain has TRBV3-1 (or the pseudogene TRBV3-2) and TRBJ2-1; D gene unclear. Deletions cut 1 base from V and 10 bases from J, with 14 bases between. Germline CDR1 and CDR2: LGHDT and YNNKEL (reference sequence). The CDR3 length is 14 residues. The CDR3 loop is CASSQVLSAGEQFF. The CDR3, as DNA: TGTGCCAGCAGCCAAGTCCTCAGCGCCGGGGAGCAGTTCTTC.

The chain recombines TRBV5-1 with TRBJ2-6; D not resolved. CDR3 length: 16 amino acids. Germline values: CDR1 SGHRS, CDR2 YFSETQ. The ends were cut back, 3 bases at V and 0 bases at J, with 10 bases in the middle. The CDR3 DNA is TGCGCCAGCAGCTCAGTCGCAGTCTCTGGGGCCAACGTCCTGACTTTC. It translates to CASSSVAVSGANVLTF.

The chain is built from TRBV5-6 and TRBJ2-1; 13 nucleotides match TRBD2. This CDR3 contains 17 residues. The germline V gene has CDR1 SGHDT and CDR2 YYEEEE. Losses at the gene ends were 3 bases for V and 9 bases for J; bases not matched to a gene: 12. This chain's CDR3 is CASSSAGTSGVSGEQFF. The CDR3 bases are TGTGCCAGCAGCTCCGCCGGGACTAGCGGGGTTAGTGGTGAGCAGTTCTTC.

The chain joins TRBV10-3 to TRBJ1-3; D gene uncertain. The V gene's germline CDR1 is ENHRY and CDR2 SYGVKD. The V end lost 7 bases, the J end lost 0 bases, and 13 bases lay between the germline ends. The CDR3 spans 15 residues. CDR3 bases: TGTGCCATCACCGATACTCTTTCCTCTGGAAACACCATATATTTT. Translating gives CAITDTLSSGNTIYF.

The gene calls are TRBV11-2 and TRBJ2-1, with D perhaps matching TRBD2 (7 bases). CDR1 is SGHAT, CDR2 FQNNGV, per germline. V was shortened by 6 bases and J by 12 bases, with 33 bases between the two germline ends. This CDR3 has 18 residues. Here the CDR3 DNA reads TGTGCCAGCAGATCCCTAGGGGGGGCCGGGGGCCCAACCAAGGGGCAGTTCTTC. Translating it yields CASRSLGGAGGPTKGQFF.

This clone was counted between two and nine times. This chain connects TRBV6-5 to TRBJ1-6; D unresolved. The CDR3 spans 14 residues. CDR1 and CDR2 from the germline V gene are MNHEY and SVGAGI. The ends were cut back, 6 bases at V and 2 bases at J, with 8 bases in the middle. The chain's CDR3 is CASSRGTYNSPLHF. The CDR3 nucleotides read TGTGCCAGCAGCCGCGGTACCTATAATTCACCCCTCCACTTT.

The V gene is TRBV11-2, the J gene TRBJ1-1, with D perhaps matching TRBD1 (6 bases). This CDR3 spans 13 amino acids. Trimming shortened V by 5 bases and J by 4 bases, and 11 bases separated the two germline ends. The germline V gene has CDR1 SGHAT and CDR2 FQNNGV. CDR3 DNA: TGTGCCAGCAGCCCGGGACACCTCACTGAAGCTTTCTTT. The encoded protein is CASSPGHLTEAFF.

Of note for this clone: Other DNA sequences from this sample encode an identical CDR3 as well. This sequence joins TRBV12-3 or TRBV12-4 and TRBJ1-1, with D perhaps TRBD1 (5 bases). This CDR3 has 11 residues. V was cut by 5 bases and J by 5 bases, with 6 bases left in between. The CDR3 sequence: CASSRGTEAFF. The DNA of the CDR3 is TGTGCCAGCAGTAGGGGAACTGAAGCTTTCTTT.

This sequence joins TRBV7-9 and TRBJ2-3, with 8 bases that match TRBD1. This CDR3 spans 15 amino acids. Germline V gives CDR1 SEHNR, CDR2 FQNEAQ (reference sequence). The junction had 7 bases not matched to a gene; V was cut back by 6 bases and J by 2 bases. CDR3 sequence (DNA): TGTGCCAGCAGTGTAGGGACAGGCACCACAGATACGCAGTATTTT. Translation gives CASSVGTGTTDTQYF.

J is TRBJ2-7 and V is TRBV2; 7 bases are shared with TRBD2. Germline values: CDR1 SNHLY, CDR2 FYNNEI. The CDR3 has 16 amino acids. The V segment lost 3 bases and the J segment 0 bases; nucleotides outside the gene matches: 8. CDR3 nucleotides: TGTGCCAGCAGTGACCCCCGGGGGGAGAGCTCCTACGAGCAGTACTTC. This translates into CASSDPRGESSYEQYF.

This sequence joins TRBV12-3 or TRBV12-4 and TRBJ1-2, with D possibly being TRBD1 (6 bases). V was pared by 3 bases and J by 3 bases, with 8 bases between. This CDR3 is built from 13 residues. The CDR3 region is CASSLPGDYGYTF. The DNA of the CDR3 is TGTGCCAGCAGTTTGCCAGGGGACTATGGCTACACCTTC.

The rearrangement links TRBV6-6 to TRBJ2-3; 9 positions agree with TRBD2. V shed 6 bases, J shed 1 base, and the junction held 8 bases outside the gene matches. The CDR3 covers 16 residues. Germline V gene lookup returns CDR1 MNHNY and CDR2 SVGAGI (reference sequence). The CDR3: CASSPTAGGGTDTQYF. CDR3 DNA sequence: TGTGCCAGCAGCCCAACAGCGGGGGGCGGCACAGATACGCAGTATTTT.

The sample holds one count of this clone. Here the CDR3 reads CATQSSSGGFTGELFF. The CDR3 DNA reads TGTGCCACCCAGAGCTCTAGCGGGGGGTTCACCGGGGAGCTGTTTTTT. The chain is built from TRBV19 and TRBJ2-2; the match to TRBD2 covers 11 bases. CDR1 is LNHDA, CDR2 SQIVND, per germline (reference sequence). J gave up 4 bases and V 10 bases, and 11 bases lay outside the gene matches. This CDR3 spans 16 amino acids.

This clone was detected once. Other nucleotide sequences in the sample specify the same CDR3. Here the CDR3 DNA reads TGCAGCGTTGAGGGCAGAATGAACACTGAAGCTTTCTTT. This encodes CSVEGRMNTEAFF. V gene TRBV29-1 combines with J gene TRBJ1-1; D not certain. Germline CDR1 reads SQVTM; CDR2 reads ANQGSEA. V was pared by 3 bases and J by 0 bases, with 8 bases between. This CDR3 has 13 amino acids.

CDR3 bases: TGTGCCAGCTCACCGGGCGAAAGAGGCTACACCTTC. Its protein product is CASSPGERGYTF. V gene TRBV18 combines with J gene TRBJ1-2; D is uncertain. CDR3 length: 12 amino acids. V shed 3 bases and J shed 8 bases, with 10 bases lying between them. Germline CDR1 and CDR2: KGHSH and LQKENI.